The 3 T cell receptor beta chains given below trace back to one sample, sequenced in a study of blood T cell repertoires in COVID-19. This table comes from immunoSEQ multiplex PCR, and its TCRdb copy is limited to in-frame clones, with some not included. The sample consists of about 210,000 clones, more than 75% of them appearing once. Specimen: peripheral blood. These receptors all come from a human donor in a cohort sampled during active COVID-19.

The chain uses TRBV5-1 and TRBJ2-1, with 9 positions matching TRBD1. Unmatched junction bases numbered 7, after V lost 0 bases and J lost 9 bases. Germline V gene lookup returns CDR1 SGHRS and CDR2 YFSETQ. The CDR3 is made up of 15 amino acids. CDR3 in amino acids: CASSLGDREGVEQFF. As DNA, the CDR3 is TGCGCCAGCAGCTTGGGGGACAGGGAAGGGGTTGAGCAGTTCTTC.

The CDR3 region has the DNA TGTGCCAGTAGTTTCCTGACAGGCCAGACCCAGTACTTC. As protein: CASSFLTGQTQYF. The chain couples TRBV19 to TRBJ2-5; D perhaps matches TRBD1 (6 bases). Trimming took 5 bases from V and 6 from J, leaving 13 bases between them. Germline V gene lookup returns CDR1 LNHDA and CDR2 SQIVND (reference sequence). This CDR3 spans 13 amino acids.

The chain uses TRBV10-3 and TRBJ2-5; the match to TRBD2 covers 8 bases. The CDR3 runs to 12 residues. The V gene's germline CDR1 is ENHRY and CDR2 SYGVKD. J gave up 4 bases and V 8 bases, and 3 bases lay outside the gene matches. In DNA, the CDR3 is TGTGCCATCGGACTAGCCCCAGAGACCCAGTACTTC. Translated: CAIGLAPETQYF.